The clone carrying this T cell receptor (beta chain) appeared a few times. Profiled with immunoSEQ multiplex PCR; TCRdb holds only in-frame clones, not every one. The data show about 150,000 clones, around three quarters seen once. The record originates from a study of blood T cell repertoires in COVID-19. Study at large: Each recovered donor of Cohort 3 presented with two negative PCRs, clearance, or symptom resolution.

Per the germline V gene, CDR1 is KGHSH and CDR2 is LQKENI. Germline trimming cut 2 bases from V and 5 bases from J; bases unmatched to any gene: 10. This CDR3 is 16 amino acids long. Participants were aged about 18 to 90 years, lived in some 23 US areas, and enrolled virtually. The TCR was taken from a woman aged 65 to 85 in a cohort exposed to, infected with or recovered from COVID-19 (not recorded which). V usage is TRBV18 and J usage is TRBJ2-3, with 7 nucleotides matching TRBD2. The sequencing sample was made of PBMCs or T cells enriched from blood (not recorded which). In DNA form, the CDR3 reads TGTGCCAGCTCACCATTTACCGGGAGGCAGGTAGATACGCAGTATTTT. This sequence encodes CASSPFTGRQVDTQYF.